Below are 14 T cell receptor beta chains sequenced from a single sample in a study of metastatic and nonmetastatic thyroid tumors. Prior to thyroid surgery, none of the patients had received any treatment. TCRdb reprocessed the PCR reads using MiXCR. Among about 25,000 clones, roughly 20% were seen once, and the ten largest hold about a quarter. The sequencing sample was made of blood. The receptors were sampled from a male donor with papillary thyroid cancer or a benign thyroid nodule (not recorded which). Some clones in this sample may be carry-over from other donors' samples.

In its sample, this clone was seen a few times. The chain has TRBV27 and TRBJ2-7; D remains unclear. Germline values: CDR1 MNHEY, CDR2 SMNVEV (reference sequence). The CDR3 loop spans 13 amino acids. Here the CDR3 reads CSSSFHGSYEQYF. The CDR3 region has the DNA TGTTCGAGCAGTTTCCACGGCAGCTACGAGCAGTACTTC.

This clone has ten or more counts. The chain links TRBV28 to TRBJ2-1; 13 bases align to TRBD2. This CDR3 is 16 amino acids long. Germline trimming cut 6 bases from V and 6 bases from J; bases unmatched to any gene: 8. The germline V gene encodes CDR1 MDHEN and CDR2 SYDVKM. The DNA of the CDR3 is TGTGCCAGCAGCCGACTAGCGGGAGGCCCAGGCAATGAGCAGTTCTTC. This sequence encodes CASSRLAGGPGNEQFF.

This clone was counted many times. The chain links TRBV3-1 to TRBJ2-7; D call uncertain. The CDR3 is 14 amino acids. V dropped 0 bases and J dropped 6 bases, with 12 bases sitting between them. The germline CDR1 and CDR2 sequences are LGHDT and YNNKEL (reference sequence). CDR3 protein: CASSQERRAGEQYF. The CDR3 DNA reads TGTGCCAGCAGCCAAGAGAGACGGGCAGGCGAGCAGTACTTC.

Remarks on this clone: Sequence at one end of the junction differs from germline and may be a read error. The J gene is TRBJ1-5, the V gene TRBV20-1, with D uncertain. The CDR3 has 16 residues. Germline lookup yields CDR1 DFQATT and CDR2 SNEGSKA (reference sequence). The CDR3: CRARDRTFGFNQPQHF. CDR3 nucleotide sequence: TGCAGAGCTAGAGATCGAACTTTCGGGTTTAATCAGCCCCAGCATTTT.

This clone was counted ten times or more. This may be a read error, as it is one base from a much larger clone. The J gene is TRBJ2-1, the V gene TRBV11-1; 12 bases agree with TRBD2. This CDR3 is 15 amino acids long. Germline loops: CDR1 SGHAT, CDR2 FQDESV (reference sequence). The CDR3: CASSQLAGGSNEQFF. CDR3 nucleotides: TGCGCCAGCAGCCAACTAGCGGGAGGATCGAATGAGCAGTTCTTC.

This clone was observed many times. The rearrangement links TRBV19 to TRBJ2-6, with D unresolved. This CDR3 comprises 14 residues. Germline assignment: CDR1 LNHDA and CDR2 SQIVND (reference sequence). Deletions cut 3 bases from V and 4 bases from J, with 7 bases between. The CDR3 protein is CASSIFPGANVLTF. Written as DNA, the CDR3 is TGTGCCAGTAGTATCTTCCCGGGGGCCAACGTCCTGACTTTC.

Ten or more counts support this clone. The chain employs TRBV5-4 and TRBJ2-6, with no clear D. The CDR3 sequence is 14 residues long. The ends were cut back, 4 bases at V and 0 bases at J, with 5 bases in the middle. Germline CDR1 reads SGHNT; CDR2 reads YYREEE (reference sequence). The CDR3 here is CASSLHSGANVLTF. DNA of the CDR3: TGTGCCAGCAGCCTCCACTCTGGGGCCAACGTCCTGACTTTC.

This clone was recorded at least ten times. The chain employs TRBV5-1 and TRBJ2-5, with 9 nucleotides matching TRBD2. This CDR3 is built from 14 residues. CDR1 and CDR2 from the germline V gene are SGHRS and YFSETQ. J gave up 5 bases and V 5 bases, and 7 bases lay outside the gene matches. In DNA form, the CDR3 reads TGCGCCAGCAGAGCTAGCGGGGTTGTTGAGACCCAGTACTTC. Amino acid sequence: CASRASGVVETQYF.

This clone was detected many times. CDR3 sequence: CASSPGGYTEAFF. The CDR3 DNA is TGTGCCAGCAGCCCTGGGGGGTACACTGAAGCTTTCTTT. The V call is TRBV3-1, the J call TRBJ1-1, with D maybe TRBD1 (5 bases). V shed 4 bases and J shed 3 bases, with 9 bases lying between them. This CDR3 region has 13 residues. Germline lookup yields CDR1 LGHDT and CDR2 YNNKEL (reference sequence).

The gene calls are TRBV5-1 and TRBJ1-2; TRBD1 aligns across 8 bases. CDR1 and CDR2 from the germline V gene are SGHRS and YFSETQ. The CDR3 sequence is 15 residues long. The ends lost 0 bases at V and 6 bases at J; junction bases unmatched: 7. The CDR3 DNA reads TGCGCCAGCAGCTTGGCGGTACAGGGGGTTCATGGCTACACCTTC. Translated, it gives CASSLAVQGVHGYTF.

This clone was seen at least ten times. The gene calls are TRBV7-2 and TRBJ1-2, with unresolved D. V was clipped by 0 bases and J by 0 bases, with 5 bases between them. CDR1 and CDR2 from the germline V gene are SGHTA and FQGNSA. The CDR3 has 14 amino acids. CDR3 nucleotide sequence: TGTGCCAGCAGCTTAGCCGGATCTAACTATGGCTACACCTTC. Its protein product is CASSLAGSNYGYTF.

This clone was seen many times. The CDR3 loop reads CASSIYHSGQPQHF. The CDR3 DNA reads TGTGCCAGCAGCATATACCATTCGGGTCAGCCCCAGCATTTT. The genes are TRBV7-3 and TRBJ1-5, with D unclear. Germline lookup yields CDR1 SGHTA and CDR2 FQGTGA. Trimming left V 5 bases short and J 6 bases short, with 14 bases between. CDR3 length: 14 amino acids. The variable domain in full, completed from reference TRBV7-3 and TRBJ1-5, reads GAGVSQTPSNKVTEKGKYVELRCDPISGHTALYWYRQSLGQGPEFLIYFQGTGAADDSGLPNDRFFAVRPEGSVSTLKIQRTERGDSAVYLCASSIYHSGQPQHFGDGTRLSIL.

This clone showed up many times. The chain joins TRBV9 to TRBJ1-4; 12 bases align to TRBD1. Germline trimming cut 3 bases from V and 7 bases from J; bases unmatched to any gene: 7. CDR1 and CDR2 from the germline V gene are SGDLS and YYNGEE. This CDR3 is built from 16 residues. The CDR3 nucleotides read TGTGCCAGCAGCGCGGGACAGGGGGCACGGCGTGAAAAACTGTTTTTT. It yields the protein CASSAGQGARREKLFF. Filled out from reference TRBV9 and TRBJ1-4, the complete variable domain reads DSGVTQTPKHLITATGQRVTLRCSPRSGDLSVYWYQQSLDQGLQFLIQYYNGEERAKGNILERFSAQQFPDLHSELNLSSLELGDSALYFCASSAGQGARREKLFFGSGTQLSVL.

This clone was counted at least ten times. The junction departs from germline at one end; a sequencing error may be responsible. The gene calls are TRBV6-1 and TRBJ1-2; the match to TRBD1 covers 8 bases. There are 13 residues in the CDR3. Per the germline V gene, CDR1 is MNHNS and CDR2 is SASEGT. The CDR3 region is CASREQGADGYAF. Written as DNA, the CDR3 is TGTGCCAGCAGAGAGCAGGGGGCGGATGGCTACGCCTTC.